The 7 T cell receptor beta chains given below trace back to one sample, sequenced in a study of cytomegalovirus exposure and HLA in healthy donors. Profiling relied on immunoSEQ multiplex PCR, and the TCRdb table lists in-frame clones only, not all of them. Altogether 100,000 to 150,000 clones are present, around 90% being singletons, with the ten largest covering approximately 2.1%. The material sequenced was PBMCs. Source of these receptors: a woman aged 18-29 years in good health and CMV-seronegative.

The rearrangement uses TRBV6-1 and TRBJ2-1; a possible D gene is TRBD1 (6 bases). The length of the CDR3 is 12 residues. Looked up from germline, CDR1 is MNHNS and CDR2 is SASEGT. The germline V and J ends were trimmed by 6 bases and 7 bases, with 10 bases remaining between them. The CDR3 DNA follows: TGTGCCAGCAGCTCAGGGGTTAATGAGCAGTTCTTC. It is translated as CASSSGVNEQFF.

The DNA of the CDR3 is TGTGCCAGCAGCCGAGGGTCGGCCCTCTACGAGCAGTACTTC. Its translation: CASSRGSALYEQYF. The rearrangement joins TRBV7-9 to TRBJ2-7; D possibly corresponds to TRBD2 (5 bases). The CDR3 is 14 residues long. V lost 5 bases and J 3 bases, leaving 14 bases between the germline ends. The germline V gene has CDR1 SEHNR and CDR2 FQNEAQ (reference sequence).

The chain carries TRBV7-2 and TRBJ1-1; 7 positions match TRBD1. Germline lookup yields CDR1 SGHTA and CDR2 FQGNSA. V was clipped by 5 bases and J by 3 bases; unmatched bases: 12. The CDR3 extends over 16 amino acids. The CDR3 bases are TGTGCCAGCAGCGCCCGACTGACAGGGATGGACACTGAAGCTTTCTTT. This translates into CASSARLTGMDTEAFF.

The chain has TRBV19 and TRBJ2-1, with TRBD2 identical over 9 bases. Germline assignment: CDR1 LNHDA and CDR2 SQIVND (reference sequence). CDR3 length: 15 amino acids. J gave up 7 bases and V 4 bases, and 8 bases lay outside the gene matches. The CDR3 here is CASSTLAGLGNEQFF. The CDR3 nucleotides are TGTGCCAGTAGTACCCTAGCGGGGTTGGGGAATGAGCAGTTCTTC.

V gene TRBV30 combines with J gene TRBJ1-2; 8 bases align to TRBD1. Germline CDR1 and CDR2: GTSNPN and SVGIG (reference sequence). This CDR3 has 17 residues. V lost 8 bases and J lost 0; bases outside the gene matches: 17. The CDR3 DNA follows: TGTGCCCTTACTCCCTCAGGGGGCCTTGGGGCTAACTATGGCTACACCTTC. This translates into CALTPSGGLGANYGYTF.

The DNA of the CDR3 is TGTGCCAGCAGTCCCCTAGCGCCAAGTTCCTACAATGAGCAGTTCTTC. This translates into CASSPLAPSSYNEQFF. The chain is built from TRBV27 and TRBJ2-1; D is perhaps TRBD2 (6 bases). V was trimmed by 5 bases and J by 1 base, leaving 15 bases between them. The CDR3 totals 16 residues. Germline V gives CDR1 MNHEY, CDR2 SMNVEV (reference sequence).

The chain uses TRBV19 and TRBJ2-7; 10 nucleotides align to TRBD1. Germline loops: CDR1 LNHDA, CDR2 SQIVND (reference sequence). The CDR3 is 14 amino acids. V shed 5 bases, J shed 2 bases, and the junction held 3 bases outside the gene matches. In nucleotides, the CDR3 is TGTGCCAGTAGTGGCGGACAGGGGGCCTACGAGCAGTACTTC. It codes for CASSGGQGAYEQYF.